This T cell receptor (beta chain) was obtained from a study of blood T cell repertoires in COVID-19. Study context: Sites across the United States, Italy and Spain contributed samples from acute and convalescent COVID-19. T cells, B-cell-depleted T cells, or PBMCs provided the cDNA or gDNA that served as material.

Original processing methods: By means of reference gene primer amplification, nucleated cell counts were estimated. Assay: immunoSEQ multiplex PCR; the TCRdb copy retains only in-frame clones and omits some. V and J calls and clone size are as listed in that table; D and trimming were resolved from the DNA. The table has some 96,000 clones, roughly 87% seen once; the top ten hold roughly 7.3%. The CDR3 has 14 amino acids. V lost 2 bases and J lost 4, with 11 bases in between. CDR1 is LNHDA and CDR2 is SQIVND in the germline V gene (reference sequence). This sequence was found in a man aged 30-40 years in a cohort sampled during active COVID-19. The sequencing sample was made of peripheral blood. The chain has TRBV19 and TRBJ2-5; D may be TRBD2 (5 bases). CDR3 amino acids: CASSITRERETQYF. In nucleotides, the CDR3 is TGTGCCAGTAGTATAACTAGAGAGAGAGAGACCCAGTACTTC.